The 21 T cell receptor beta chains in this list originate from one sample, sequenced in a study of blood T cell repertoires in COVID-19. The repertoire was sequenced with immunoSEQ multiplex PCR; TCRdb's copy has only in-frame clones and lacks some. The sample holds over 80,000 clones, roughly nine tenths seen once. Source material: peripheral blood. Receptors originate from a human donor with active COVID-19. The donor label of this sample is uncertain.

The J gene is TRBJ1-1, the V gene TRBV5-1; TRBD1 aligns across 11 bases. The CDR3 runs to 14 residues. Per germline, CDR1 SGHRS and CDR2 YFSETQ. Trimming cost V 4 bases and J 8 bases; bases outside gene matches: 7. The CDR3 loop is CASSARTGGLEAFF. As DNA, the CDR3 is TGCGCCAGCAGCGCGAGGACAGGGGGCTTGGAAGCTTTCTTT.

The V and J genes are TRBV15 and TRBJ1-5, with D hard to call. This CDR3 comprises 15 residues. Deletions cut 0 bases from V and 11 bases from J, with 17 bases between. Germline values: CDR1 LNHNV, CDR2 YYDKDF (reference sequence). CDR3 region: CATSRDFNRFEAQHF. In DNA, the CDR3 is TGTGCCACCAGCAGAGATTTTAACCGGTTCGAGGCCCAGCATTTT.

The chain uses TRBV12-5 and TRBJ2-1; TRBD2 matches at 13 bases. V trimming: 6 bases; J trimming: 8 bases; junction bases outside the gene matches: 7. Germline CDR1 reads LGHNT; CDR2 reads FRNRAP. The CDR3 consists of 15 residues. The CDR3 spells CASGKTSGGAHEQFF. In DNA form, the CDR3 reads TGTGCTAGTGGGAAAACTAGCGGGGGGGCCCATGAGCAGTTCTTC.

The chain couples TRBV4-1 to TRBJ1-3; 7 bases are a match to TRBD1. V gave up 1 base and J gave up 4 bases; unmatched junction bases: 4. CDR1 is MGHRA and CDR2 is YSYEKL in the germline V gene. The CDR3 is 15 residues long. This chain's CDR3 is CASSQGQGDGNTIYF. DNA of the CDR3: TGCGCCAGCAGCCAAGGACAGGGTGACGGAAACACCATATATTTT.

The gene calls are TRBV5-4 and TRBJ1-1, with a possible D match to TRBD1 (6 bases). The CDR3 consists of 15 residues. The V end was cut by 6 bases, the J end by 0 bases, with 15 bases between. Germline-derived CDR1 and CDR2 are SGHNT and YYREEE (reference sequence). CDR3 DNA: TGTGCCAGCATGCCCGGGACAATTTTGAACACTGAAGCTTTCTTT. Translated, it gives CASMPGTILNTEAFF.

The rearrangement joins TRBV19 to TRBJ2-1; D is undetermined. V lost 5 bases to trimming and J lost 3 bases, with 14 bases between them. Germline V gene lookup returns CDR1 LNHDA and CDR2 SQIVND (reference sequence). There are 15 residues in the CDR3. CDR3 nucleotide sequence: TGTGCCAGTAGTCTACAGCTTACTGTCTACAATGAGCAGTTCTTC. This sequence encodes CASSLQLTVYNEQFF.

The rearrangement uses TRBV3-1 (or the pseudogene TRBV3-2) and TRBJ2-5; a weak D match, TRBD2 (7 bases). This CDR3 contains 18 residues. Trimming shortened V by 1 base and J by 1 base, and 19 bases separated the two germline ends. Germline CDR1 LGHDT, CDR2 YNNKEL (reference sequence). CDR3 coding DNA: TGTGCCAGCAGCCAAGGAGGGTTTGGGGGGGGGCCCCAAGAGACCCAGTACTTC. Its translation: CASSQGGFGGGPQETQYF.

The rearrangement joins TRBV28 to TRBJ1-5; 8 bases are a match to TRBD1. CDR3 size: 17 residues. J gave up 8 bases and V 3 bases, and 15 bases lay outside the gene matches. Germline CDR1 is MDHEN and CDR2 is SYDVKM. CDR3 bases: TGTGCCAGCAGTTTGAAGGCGGAACAGGGGGTGGTGGAGCCCCAGCATTTT. Translation gives CASSLKAEQGVVEPQHF.

The genes are TRBV5-1 and TRBJ2-3, with D tentatively TRBD2 (6 bases). CDR3 length: 16 amino acids. Germline V gives CDR1 SGHRS, CDR2 YFSETQ. V lost 3 bases to trimming and J lost 0 bases, with 14 bases between them. The CDR3 coding sequence is TGCGCCAGCAGCTCGGGACTGGGGGGAAGCACAGATACGCAGTATTTT. Translated, it gives CASSSGLGGSTDTQYF.

The chain joins TRBV5-8 to TRBJ2-7; weak D call: TRBD2 (5 bases). Germline CDR1 is SGHTS and CDR2 is YDEGEE. This CDR3 is 11 amino acids long. V was clipped by 2 bases and J by 7 bases, with 7 bases between them. CDR3 sequence (DNA): TGTGCCAGCAGCTTCCGGGATGAGCAGTACTTC. Translated: CASSFRDEQYF.

V gene TRBV10-3 combines with J gene TRBJ1-2, with D possibly TRBD1 on 5 matching bases. Germline V gene sequence: CDR1 ENHRY, CDR2 SYGVKD. There are 15 residues in the CDR3. V was shortened by 2 bases and J by 5 bases, with 15 bases between the two germline ends. Here the CDR3 DNA reads TGTGCCATCAGTGAGAATCAGGGAGGGAGGTATGGCTACACCTTC. Translated: CAISENQGGRYGYTF.

The chain joins TRBV6-2 or TRBV6-3 to TRBJ1-2; D not certain. V dropped 2 bases and J dropped 2 bases, with 9 bases sitting between them. Germline V lookup: CDR1 MNHEY, CDR2 SVGEGT. The CDR3 runs 14 residues. CDR3 in amino acids: CASSYPGENYGYTF. CDR3 DNA: TGTGCCAGCAGTTACCCCGGAGAGAACTATGGCTACACCTTC.

The genes are TRBV7-9 and TRBJ2-7, with D perhaps TRBD2 (6 bases). Germline V CDR1 and CDR2: SEHNR, FQNEAQ (reference sequence). With 3 bases removed from V and 5 bases from J, the gap between germline ends came to 14 bases. This CDR3 is 14 amino acids long. The CDR3 spells CASSLVEGEDEQYF. In nucleotides, the CDR3 is TGTGCCAGCAGCTTGGTGGAAGGGGAGGACGAGCAGTACTTC.

The chain carries TRBV18 and TRBJ1-3; TRBD1 matches at 7 bases. CDR3 size: 16 residues. The junction had 5 bases not matched to a gene; V was cut back by 3 bases and J by 0 bases. CDR1 is KGHSH and CDR2 is LQKENI in the germline V gene. The CDR3 DNA sequence: TGTGCCAGCTCACCTCCACAGGGGCCCTCTGGAAACACCATATATTTT. Its protein is CASSPPQGPSGNTIYF.

CDR3 in DNA: TGTGCCAGTAGTATTACTGACATCTCCTACGAGCAGTACTTC. It is translated as CASSITDISYEQYF. The chain employs TRBV19 and TRBJ2-7; D uncertain. The CDR3 is made up of 14 amino acids. Germline V gene data show CDR1 as LNHDA and CDR2 as SQIVND (reference sequence). The ends were cut back, 3 bases at V and 0 bases at J, with 9 bases in the middle.

V is TRBV4-3 and J is TRBJ1-1; possible D gene TRBD1, 5 bases. The germline V gene encodes CDR1 LGHNA and CDR2 YSLEER. This CDR3 is built from 13 residues. V was clipped by 0 bases and J by 10 bases, with 12 bases between them. The CDR3 DNA reads TGCGCCAGCAGCCAAGACGGGGGGATGAGAGCTTTCTTT. It is translated as CASSQDGGMRAFF.

The genes are TRBV7-6 and TRBJ2-3; tentative D call: TRBD2 (6 bases). Trimming removed 0 bases from V and 2 bases from J, with 12 bases in between. The V gene's germline CDR1 is SGHVS and CDR2 FNYEAQ. This CDR3 spans 16 amino acids. CDR3 in amino acids: CASSLAAGEDTDTQYF. CDR3 in DNA: TGTGCCAGCAGCTTAGCTGCCGGGGAGGACACAGATACGCAGTATTTT. Variable domain in full (rest from reference TRBV7-6 and TRBJ2-3): GAGVSQSPRYKVTKRGQDVALRCDPISGHVSLYWYRQALGQGPEFLTYFNYEAQQDKSGLPNDRFSAERPEGSISTLTIQRTEQRDSAMYRCASSLAAGEDTDTQYFGPGTRLTVL.

The chain joins TRBV24-1 to TRBJ2-1; D is perhaps TRBD1 (5 bases). CDR1 KGHDR and CDR2 SFDVKD come from the germline V gene. The V end lost 4 bases, the J end lost 3 bases, and 15 bases lay between the germline ends. This CDR3 contains 16 residues. The CDR3 DNA reads as TGTGCCACCAGTGACCACTCGACAGTACACTACAATGAGCAGTTCTTC. This codes for CATSDHSTVHYNEQFF.

The gene calls are TRBV29-1 and TRBJ2-7; TRBD1 might be the D (6 bases). The CDR3 totals 13 residues. V gave up 7 bases and J gave up 0 bases, with 13 bases separating them. Germline CDR1 and CDR2: SQVTM and ANQGSEA. The CDR3 DNA follows: TGCAGCGCCGATACAGGGAGCTCCTACGAGCAGTACTTC. This translates into CSADTGSSYEQYF.

The rearrangement joins TRBV29-1 to TRBJ1-2; D is perhaps TRBD1 (6 bases). The CDR3 contains 15 residues. V was cut by 0 bases and J by 5 bases, with 16 bases left in between. Germline lookup yields CDR1 SQVTM and CDR2 ANQGSEA. The CDR3 DNA reads TGCAGCGTTGAAGAAAGGAACAGGGCTTTGTATGGCTACACCTTC. Protein sequence: CSVEERNRALYGYTF.

CDR3 in amino acids: CASSPGRGSGLSYNEQFF. The CDR3 nucleotides read TGTGCCAGCAGCCCCGGGCGTGGGAGCGGGCTCTCCTACAATGAGCAGTTCTTC. The chain recombines TRBV7-2 with TRBJ2-1, with TRBD2 as a possible D gene (6 bases). The V and J ends lost 5 bases and 0 bases respectively, with 20 bases between them. Germline assignment: CDR1 SGHTA and CDR2 FQGNSA. The length of the CDR3 is 18 residues. Looking up the rest from reference TRBV7-2 and TRBJ2-1 gives the full variable domain: GAGVSQSPSNKVTEKGKDVELRCDPISGHTALYWYRQSLGQGLEFLIYFQGNSAPDKSGLPSDRFSAERTGGSVSTLTIQRTQQEDSAVYLCASSPGRGSGLSYNEQFFGPGTRLTVL.